The 5 T cell receptor beta chains in this list originate from one sample, sequenced in a study of graft-versus-host responses after intestinal transplantation. The antigens these receptors bind are not known. Using immunoSEQ multiplex PCR, the repertoire was profiled, and TCRdb retains in-frame clones only, with some absent. The sample holds over 100,000 clones, more than 85% seen once. Material: unstimulated CD8+ T cells sorted from spleen or lymph node cells, obtained before transplant. The receptor set was obtained from a human donor who was the organ donor for an intestinal transplant.

The gene calls are TRBV13 and TRBJ2-7, with D perhaps TRBD2 (6 bases). The CDR3 sequence is 13 residues long. CDR1 and CDR2 from the germline V gene are PRHDT and FYEKMQ (reference sequence). V lost 8 bases to trimming and J lost 1 base, with 12 bases between them. The CDR3 is CASARGISYEQYF. The CDR3 DNA follows: TGTGCCAGCGCTCGCGGGATTTCCTACGAGCAGTACTTC.

The chain combines TRBV6-5 with TRBJ2-5, with 7 bases identical to TRBD1. The junction had 7 bases not matched to a gene; V was cut back by 6 bases and J by 0 bases. CDR3 length: 15 amino acids. Germline-derived CDR1 and CDR2 are MNHEY and SVGAGI. CDR3 loop: CASRPGTEYQETQYF. As DNA, the CDR3 is TGTGCCAGCAGACCCGGGACAGAGTACCAAGAGACCCAGTACTTC.

The chain joins TRBV7-9 to TRBJ2-7; D gene unclear. Germline V lookup: CDR1 SEHNR, CDR2 FQNEAQ (reference sequence). Trimming took off 0 bases at V and 0 bases at J, with 6 bases between the two ends. The CDR3 spans 14 residues. The CDR3 coding sequence is TGTGCCAGCAGCTTAGCGGTCGCCTCCTACGAGCAGTACTTC. Translating it yields CASSLAVASYEQYF.

The V call is TRBV7-3, the J call TRBJ2-1, with D possibly TRBD2 on 5 matching bases. The CDR3 sequence is 18 residues long. CDR1 and CDR2 from the germline V gene are SGHTA and FQGTGA. Between the trimmed V and J ends, which lost 1 base and 6 bases, there was a span of 22 bases. This chain's CDR3 is CASSLRPGRGRIRNEQFF. CDR3 sequence (DNA): TGTGCCAGCAGCTTAAGGCCCGGCAGAGGGAGAATCCGCAATGAGCAGTTCTTC. Using reference TRBV7-3 and TRBJ2-1 for the parts outside the CDR3, the full variable domain is GAGVSQTPSNKVTEKGKYVELRCDPISGHTALYWYRQSLGQGPEFLIYFQGTGAADDSGLPNDRFFAVRPEGSVSTLKIQRTERGDSAVYLCASSLRPGRGRIRNEQFFGPGTRLTVL.

This clone was counted once. The chain's CDR3 is CASSQDRNTLSYNEQFF. For the CDR3, the DNA is TGTGCCAGCAGCCAAGATCGTAACACCCTCTCCTACAATGAGCAGTTCTTC. J is TRBJ2-1 and V is TRBV4-2; the D is unclear. The CDR3 length is 17 residues. Per the germline V gene, CDR1 is LGHNA and CDR2 is YNFKEQ. The germline V and J ends were trimmed by 0 bases and 0 bases, with 12 bases remaining between them.